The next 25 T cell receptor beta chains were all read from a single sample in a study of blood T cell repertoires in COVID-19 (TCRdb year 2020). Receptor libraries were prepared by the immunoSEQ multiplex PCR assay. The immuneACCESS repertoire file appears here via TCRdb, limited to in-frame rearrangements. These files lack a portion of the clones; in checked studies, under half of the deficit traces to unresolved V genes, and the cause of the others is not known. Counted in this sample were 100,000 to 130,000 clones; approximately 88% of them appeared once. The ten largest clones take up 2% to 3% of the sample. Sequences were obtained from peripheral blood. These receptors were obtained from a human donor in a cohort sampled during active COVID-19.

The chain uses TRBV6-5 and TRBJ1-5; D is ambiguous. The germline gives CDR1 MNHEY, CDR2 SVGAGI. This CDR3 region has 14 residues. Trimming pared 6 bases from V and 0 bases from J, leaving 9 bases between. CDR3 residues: CASRFEGSNQPQHF. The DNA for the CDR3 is TGTGCCAGCAGGTTCGAGGGTAGCAATCAGCCCCAGCATTTT.

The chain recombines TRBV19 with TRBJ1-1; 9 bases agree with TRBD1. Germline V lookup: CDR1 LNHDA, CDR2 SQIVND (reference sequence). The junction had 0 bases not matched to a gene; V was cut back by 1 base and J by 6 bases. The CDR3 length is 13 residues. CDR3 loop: CASSIGTGAEAFF. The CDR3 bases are TGTGCCAGTAGTATAGGGACAGGGGCTGAAGCTTTCTTT.

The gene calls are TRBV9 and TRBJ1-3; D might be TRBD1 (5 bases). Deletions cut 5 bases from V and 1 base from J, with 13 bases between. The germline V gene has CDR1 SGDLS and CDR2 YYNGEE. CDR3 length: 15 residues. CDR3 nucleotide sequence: TGTGCCAGCAGGAGTGACAGTTCGTCTGGAAACACCATATATTTT. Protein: CASRSDSSSGNTIYF.

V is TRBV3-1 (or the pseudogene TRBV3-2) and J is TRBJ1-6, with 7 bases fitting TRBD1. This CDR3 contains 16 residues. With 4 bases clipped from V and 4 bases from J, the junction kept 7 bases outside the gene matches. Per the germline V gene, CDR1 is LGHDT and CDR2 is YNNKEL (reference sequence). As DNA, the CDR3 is TGTGCCAGCAGCCCGACAGGGTTGATTTATAATTCACCCCTCCACTTT. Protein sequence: CASSPTGLIYNSPLHF.

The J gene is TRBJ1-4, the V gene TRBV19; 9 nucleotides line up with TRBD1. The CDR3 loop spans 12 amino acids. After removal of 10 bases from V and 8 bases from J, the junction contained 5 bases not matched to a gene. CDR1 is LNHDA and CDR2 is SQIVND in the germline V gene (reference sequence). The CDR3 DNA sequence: TGTGCCACAAGACAGGGGGGCGAAAAACTGTTTTTT. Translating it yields CATRQGGEKLFF.

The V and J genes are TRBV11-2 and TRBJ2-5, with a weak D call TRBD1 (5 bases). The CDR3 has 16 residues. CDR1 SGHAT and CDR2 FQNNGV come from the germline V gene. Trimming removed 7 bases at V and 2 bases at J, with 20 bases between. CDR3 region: CASTIWGEVRQETQYF. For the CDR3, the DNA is TGTGCCAGCACCATCTGGGGCGAGGTGAGGCAAGAGACCCAGTACTTC.

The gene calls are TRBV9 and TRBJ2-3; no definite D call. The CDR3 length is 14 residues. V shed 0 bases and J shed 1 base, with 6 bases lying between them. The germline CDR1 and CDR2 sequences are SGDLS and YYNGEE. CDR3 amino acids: CASSVDSGTDTQYF. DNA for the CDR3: TGTGCCAGCAGCGTAGATTCAGGCACAGATACGCAGTATTTT.

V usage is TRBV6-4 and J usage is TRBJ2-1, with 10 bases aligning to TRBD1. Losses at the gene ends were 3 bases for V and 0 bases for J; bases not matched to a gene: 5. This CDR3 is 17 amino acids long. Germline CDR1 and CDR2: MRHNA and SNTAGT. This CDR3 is CASSEAGQGYSYNEQFF. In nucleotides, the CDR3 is TGTGCCAGCAGTGAGGCGGGACAGGGGTACTCCTACAATGAGCAGTTCTTC.

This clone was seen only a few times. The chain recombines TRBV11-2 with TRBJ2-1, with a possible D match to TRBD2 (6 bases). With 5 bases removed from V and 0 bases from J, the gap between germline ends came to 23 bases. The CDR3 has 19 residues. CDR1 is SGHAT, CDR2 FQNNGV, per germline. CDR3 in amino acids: CASSPRYPEGESSYNEQFF. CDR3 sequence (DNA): TGTGCCAGCAGCCCACGCTACCCGGAGGGAGAAAGCTCCTACAATGAGCAGTTCTTC. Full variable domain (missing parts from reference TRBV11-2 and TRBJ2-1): EAGVAQSPRYKIIEKRQSVAFWCNPISGHATLYWYQQILGQGPKLLIQFQNNGVVDDSQLPKDRFSAERLKGVDSTLKIQPAKLEDSAVYLCASSPRYPEGESSYNEQFFGPGTRLTVL.

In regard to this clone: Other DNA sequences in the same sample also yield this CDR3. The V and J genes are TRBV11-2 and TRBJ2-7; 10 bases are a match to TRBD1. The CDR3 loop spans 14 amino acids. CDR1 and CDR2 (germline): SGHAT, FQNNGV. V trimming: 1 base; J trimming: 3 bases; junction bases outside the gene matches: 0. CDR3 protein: CASSLGTGGYEQYF. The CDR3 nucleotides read TGTGCCAGCAGCTTAGGGACAGGGGGCTACGAGCAGTACTTC.

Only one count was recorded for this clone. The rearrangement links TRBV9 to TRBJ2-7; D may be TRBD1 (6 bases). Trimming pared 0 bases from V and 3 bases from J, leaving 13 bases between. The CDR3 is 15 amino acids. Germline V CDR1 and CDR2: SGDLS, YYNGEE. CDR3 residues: CASSVDPTGVYEQYF. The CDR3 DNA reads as TGTGCCAGCAGCGTAGACCCGACAGGAGTCTACGAGCAGTACTTC.

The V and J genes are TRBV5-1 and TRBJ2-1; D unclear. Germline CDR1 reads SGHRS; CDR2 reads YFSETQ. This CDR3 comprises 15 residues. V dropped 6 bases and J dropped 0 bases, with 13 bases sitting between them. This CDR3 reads CASTGSVDSYNEQFF. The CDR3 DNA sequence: TGCGCCAGCACCGGAAGCGTTGACTCCTACAATGAGCAGTTCTTC.

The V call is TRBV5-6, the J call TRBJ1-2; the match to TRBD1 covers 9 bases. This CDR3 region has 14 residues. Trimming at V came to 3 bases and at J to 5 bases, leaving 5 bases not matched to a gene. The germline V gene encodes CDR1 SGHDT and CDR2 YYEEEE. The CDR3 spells CASSWGTGRYGYTF. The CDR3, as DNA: TGTGCCAGCAGCTGGGGGACAGGGAGGTATGGCTACACCTTC.

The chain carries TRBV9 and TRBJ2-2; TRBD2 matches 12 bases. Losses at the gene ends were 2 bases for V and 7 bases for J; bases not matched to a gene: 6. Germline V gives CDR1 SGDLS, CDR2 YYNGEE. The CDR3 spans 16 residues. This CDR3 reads CASSVLAGGPSGELFF. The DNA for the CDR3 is TGTGCCAGCAGCGTTCTAGCGGGAGGGCCGAGCGGGGAGCTGTTTTTT.

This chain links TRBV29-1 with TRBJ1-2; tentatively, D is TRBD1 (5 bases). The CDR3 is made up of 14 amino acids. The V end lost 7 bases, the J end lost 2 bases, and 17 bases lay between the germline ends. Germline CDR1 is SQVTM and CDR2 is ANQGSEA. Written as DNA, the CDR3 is TGCAGCGCCTTGGCAGGGAGGGCGAACTATGGCTACACCTTC. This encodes CSALAGRANYGYTF.

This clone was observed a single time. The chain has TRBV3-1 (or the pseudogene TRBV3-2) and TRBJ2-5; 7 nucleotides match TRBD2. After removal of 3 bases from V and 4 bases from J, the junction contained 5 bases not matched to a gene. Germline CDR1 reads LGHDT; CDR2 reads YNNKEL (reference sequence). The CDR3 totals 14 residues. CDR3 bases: TGTGCCAGCAGCCAGGGCGGGGGAAGAGAGACCCAGTACTTC. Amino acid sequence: CASSQGGGRETQYF.

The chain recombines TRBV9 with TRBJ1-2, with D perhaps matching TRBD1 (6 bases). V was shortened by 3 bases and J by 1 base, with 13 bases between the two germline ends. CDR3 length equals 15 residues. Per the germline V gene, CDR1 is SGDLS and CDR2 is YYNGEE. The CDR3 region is CASSARQELNYGYTF. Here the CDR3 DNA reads TGTGCCAGCAGCGCCAGACAGGAACTTAACTATGGCTACACCTTC. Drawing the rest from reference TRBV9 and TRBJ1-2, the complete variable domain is DSGVTQTPKHLITATGQRVTLRCSPRSGDLSVYWYQQSLDQGLQFLIQYYNGEERAKGNILERFSAQQFPDLHSELNLSSLELGDSALYFCASSARQELNYGYTFGSGTRLTVV.

Here the CDR3 reads CASSLGQGIMNEQFF. The CDR3 coding sequence is TGTGCCAGCAGCTTAGGTCAGGGGATTATGAATGAGCAGTTCTTC. The chain uses TRBV7-6 and TRBJ2-1, with D tentatively TRBD1 (6 bases). The germline V gene encodes CDR1 SGHVS and CDR2 FNYEAQ. V was clipped by 1 base and J by 7 bases, with 14 bases between them. This CDR3 region has 15 residues.

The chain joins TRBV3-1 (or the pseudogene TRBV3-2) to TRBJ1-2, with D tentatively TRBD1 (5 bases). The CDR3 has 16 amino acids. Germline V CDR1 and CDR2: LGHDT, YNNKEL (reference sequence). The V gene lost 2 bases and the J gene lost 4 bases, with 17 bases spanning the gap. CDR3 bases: TGTGCCAGCAGCCAACACCGCCAAGGGGCCGGCTATGGCTACACCTTC. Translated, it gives CASSQHRQGAGYGYTF.

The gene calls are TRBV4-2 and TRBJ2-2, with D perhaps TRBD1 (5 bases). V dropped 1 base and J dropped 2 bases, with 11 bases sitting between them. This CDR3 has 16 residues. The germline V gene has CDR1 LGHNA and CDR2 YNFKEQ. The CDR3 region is CASSQVGQKNTGELFF. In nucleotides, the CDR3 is TGTGCCAGCAGCCAAGTGGGGCAGAAAAACACCGGGGAGCTGTTTTTT.

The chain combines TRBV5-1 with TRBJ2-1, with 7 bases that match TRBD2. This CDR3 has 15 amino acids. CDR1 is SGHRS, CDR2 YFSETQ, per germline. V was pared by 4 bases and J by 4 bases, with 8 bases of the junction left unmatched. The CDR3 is CASSVTSATYNEQFF. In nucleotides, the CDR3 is TGCGCCAGCAGCGTCACTAGCGCGACTTACAATGAGCAGTTCTTC.

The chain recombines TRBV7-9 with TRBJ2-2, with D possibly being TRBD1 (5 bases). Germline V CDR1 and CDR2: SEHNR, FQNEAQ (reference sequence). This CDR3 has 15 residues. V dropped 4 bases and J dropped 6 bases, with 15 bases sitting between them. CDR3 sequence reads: CASSSLPQGSGELFF. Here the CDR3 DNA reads TGTGCCAGCAGCTCCCTACCCCAGGGCTCCGGGGAGCTGTTTTTT.

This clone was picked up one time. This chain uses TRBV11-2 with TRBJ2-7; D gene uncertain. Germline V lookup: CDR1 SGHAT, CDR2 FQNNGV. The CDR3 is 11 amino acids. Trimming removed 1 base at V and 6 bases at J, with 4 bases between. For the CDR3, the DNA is TGTGCCAGCAGCTTAGTCCGCGAGCAGTACTTC. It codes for CASSLVREQYF.

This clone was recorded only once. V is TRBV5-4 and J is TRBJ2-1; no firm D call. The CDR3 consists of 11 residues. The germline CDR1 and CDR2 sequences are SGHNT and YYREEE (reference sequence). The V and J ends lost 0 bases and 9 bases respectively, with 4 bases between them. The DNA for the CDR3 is TGTGCCAGCAGCTTGGAGCGTGAGCAGTTCTTC. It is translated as CASSLEREQFF. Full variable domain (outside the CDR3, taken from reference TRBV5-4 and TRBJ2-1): ETGVTQSPTHLIKTRGQQVTLRCSSQSGHNTVSWYQQALGQGPQFIFQYYREEENGRGNFPPRFSGLQFPNYSSELNVNALELDDSALYLCASSLEREQFFGPGTRLTVL.

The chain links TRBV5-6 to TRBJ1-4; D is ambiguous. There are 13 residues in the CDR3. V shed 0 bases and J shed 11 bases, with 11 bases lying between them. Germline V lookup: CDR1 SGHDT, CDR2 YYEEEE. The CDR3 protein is CASSLAGKEKLFF. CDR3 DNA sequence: TGTGCCAGCAGCTTGGCGGGGAAGGAGAAACTGTTTTTT.